Listed below are T cell receptor beta chains from one sample, sequenced in a study of early T cells in non-severe SARS-CoV-2 infection. Each CDR3 protein gets one entry after TCRdb re-called the 5' RACE reads with MiXCR. The profile shows roughly 56,000 distinct CDR3 sequences, 12% of them singletons. Specimen: whole blood. The receptors derive from an adult who was a healthcare worker with PCR-confirmed SARS-CoV-2 infection or an uninfected control (not recorded which). The CDR3 runs from the conserved cysteine through the conserved F or W. D genes are given only for firm matches. Clone sizes are given selectively: once, few, many, or a class where the clone is expanded.

d_call cdr3_length j_call v_call clone_size cdr3_aa cdr3_nt
NA 12 TRBJ2-1 TRBV29-1 NA CSVGNIYNEQFF TGCAGCGTCGGGAATATTTACAATGAGCAGTTCTTC
TRBD1 15 TRBJ1-5 TRBV28 NA CASSFRQGEIQPQHF TGTGCCAGCAGTTTCAGACAGGGGGAAATTCAGCCCCAGCATTTT
NA 15 TRBJ2-3 TRBV11-2 medium-sized CASSLGVVGTDTQYF TGTGCCAGCAGCTTAGGGGTTGTAGGCACGGATACGCAGTATTTT
NA 11 TRBJ1-2 TRBV28 many CASSSDYGYTF TGTGCCAGCAGTTCGGACTATGGCTACACCTTC
NA 11 TRBJ2-1 TRBV5-4 NA CASSIDNEQFF TGTGCCAGCAGCATCGACAATGAGCAGTTCTTC
NA 15 TRBJ2-2 TRBV7-3 many CASSFTGTNTGELFF TGTGCCAGCAGCTTTACCGGGACAAACACCGGGGAGCTGTTTTTT
NA 16 TRBJ1-5 TRBV6-2/TRBV6-3 many CASRPSGPRPNQPQHF TGTGCCAGCAGGCCCTCCGGGCCTCGGCCCAATCAGCCCCAGCATTTT
TRBD1 15 TRBJ2-3 TRBV13 NA CASSFRDRGTDTQYF TGTGCCAGCAGCTTCAGGGACAGGGGAACAGATACGCAGTATTTT
TRBD2 14 TRBJ2-2 TRBV23-1 many CASRRGGRTGELFF TGCGCCAGCAGAAGGGGAGGGCGGACCGGGGAGCTGTTTTTT
NA 15 TRBJ2-1 TRBV7-9 NA CASSFGRPPYNEQFF TGTGCCAGCAGCTTTGGCCGACCCCCTTACAATGAGCAGTTCTTC
TRBD1 15 TRBJ1-2 TRBV7-2 many CASSTGTGTAYGYTF TGTGCCAGCAGCACTGGGACAGGGACGGCCTATGGCTACACCTTC
TRBD2 16 TRBJ2-3 TRBV29-1 few CSSTPGGGALPDTQYF TGCAGCTCCACTCCTGGCGGGGGGGCCCTCCCAGATACGCAGTATTTT
NA 12 TRBJ2-3 TRBV11-3 NA CVSRGGTATQYF TGTGTCAGCCGCGGCGGAACGGCTACGCAGTATTTT
TRBD1 17 TRBJ1-3 TRBV19 NA CATSPGQGAPGGRTIYF TGTGCCACCTCACCGGGACAGGGGGCTCCTGGGGGTAGGACCATATATTTT
NA 15 TRBJ2-5 TRBV27 many CASSLSGHSSETQYF TGTGCCAGCAGTTTATCAGGCCACTCCTCAGAGACCCAGTACTTC
NA 13 TRBJ1-4 TRBV6-1 many CASNGSGDEKLFF TGTGCCAGCAACGGAAGCGGGGATGAAAAACTGTTTTTT
TRBD2 17 TRBJ2-7 TRBV20-1 NA CSASGPLAGGILYEQYF TGCAGTGCTAGTGGTCCCTTAGCGGGAGGGATCCTCTACGAGCAGTACTTC